This paragraph covers one TCR beta chain sequence. It has no known antigen specificity. Base qualities are not recorded, but no much larger clone differs from it by a single base. The sample is drawn from a study of T cell changes during pregnancy in multiple sclerosis (dated by TCRdb to between 2018 and 2021). General notes on the study: In women with multiple sclerosis, the researchers looked at how the T cell repertoire shifted as pregnancy progressed.

Trimming takes 2 bases from V and 6 bases from J, and the germline ends sit 3 bases apart. In the germline V gene, CDR1 corresponds to SGHTA and CDR2 to FQGTGA. The CDR3 has 11 amino acids, counting the end cysteine and phenylalanine. Of the read, only the CDR3 DNA is kept; its 33 bases are in frame from base 1. The library was generated by the immunoSEQ multiplex PCR assay. TCRdb's version of the immuneACCESS table is confined to in-frame rearrangements and falls short of the full clone set. An unresolved V gene accounts for under half of the shortfall where checked; the remainder is of unknown origin. The sample contains some 90,000 clones, 80% to 95% of them found a single time. 1.5% of the sample lies in the top ten.

Recombination linked TRBV7-3 to TRBJ2-3, with no confidently assigned D gene. This clonotype originated in a female donor with multiple sclerosis, enrolled in a pregnancy study. The sample in question was peripheral blood, obtained in the first trimester of pregnancy. The CDR3 amino acid sequence is: CASSLSDTQYF. The nucleotides are TGTGCCAGCAGCTTATCGGATACGCAGTATTTT.